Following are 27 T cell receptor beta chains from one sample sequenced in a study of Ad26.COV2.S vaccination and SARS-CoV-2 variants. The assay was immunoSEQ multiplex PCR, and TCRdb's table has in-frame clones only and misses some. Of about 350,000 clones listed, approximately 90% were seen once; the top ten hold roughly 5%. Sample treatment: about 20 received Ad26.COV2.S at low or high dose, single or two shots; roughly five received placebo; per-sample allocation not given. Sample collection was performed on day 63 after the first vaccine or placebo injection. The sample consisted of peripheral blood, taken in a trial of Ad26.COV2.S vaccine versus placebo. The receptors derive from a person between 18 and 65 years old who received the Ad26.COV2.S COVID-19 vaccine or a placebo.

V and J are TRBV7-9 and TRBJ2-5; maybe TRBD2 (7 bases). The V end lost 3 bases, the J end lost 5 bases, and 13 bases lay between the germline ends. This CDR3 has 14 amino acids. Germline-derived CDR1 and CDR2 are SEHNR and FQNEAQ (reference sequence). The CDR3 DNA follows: TGTGCCAGCAGCTTCACGGGGGGCTGGGAGACCCAGTACTTC. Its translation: CASSFTGGWETQYF.

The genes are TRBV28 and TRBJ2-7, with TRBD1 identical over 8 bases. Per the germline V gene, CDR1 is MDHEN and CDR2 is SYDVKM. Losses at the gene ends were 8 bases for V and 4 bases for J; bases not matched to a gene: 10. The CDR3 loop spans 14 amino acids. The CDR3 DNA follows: TGTGCCAGCTTGAGTCCCGGGACAGGATACGAGCAGTACTTC. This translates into CASLSPGTGYEQYF.

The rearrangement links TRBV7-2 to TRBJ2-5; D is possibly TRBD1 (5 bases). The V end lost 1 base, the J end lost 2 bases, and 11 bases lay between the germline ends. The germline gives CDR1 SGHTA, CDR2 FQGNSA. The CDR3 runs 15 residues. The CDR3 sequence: CASSLVFTGQETQYF. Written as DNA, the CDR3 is TGTGCCAGCAGCTTAGTCTTTACAGGACAAGAGACCCAGTACTTC. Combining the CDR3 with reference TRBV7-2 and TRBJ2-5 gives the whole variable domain GAGVSQSPSNKVTEKGKDVELRCDPISGHTALYWYRQSLGQGLEFLIYFQGNSAPDKSGLPSDRFSAERTGGSVSTLTIQRTQQEDSAVYLCASSLVFTGQETQYFGPGTRLLVL.

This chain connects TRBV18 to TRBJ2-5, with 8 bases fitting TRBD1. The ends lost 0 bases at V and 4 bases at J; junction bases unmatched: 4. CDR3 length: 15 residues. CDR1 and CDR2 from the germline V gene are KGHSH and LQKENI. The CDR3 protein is CASSPPAGGRETQYF. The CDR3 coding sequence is TGTGCCAGCTCACCACCGGCAGGGGGCAGAGAGACCCAGTACTTC.

The CDR3 region has the DNA TGTGCCAGTAGGACAGGCCTTAGCAATCAGCCCCAGCATTTT. Its protein product is CASRTGLSNQPQHF. The chain has TRBV19 and TRBJ1-5, with a possible D match to TRBD1 (6 bases). The CDR3 runs 14 residues. Germline CDR1 is LNHDA and CDR2 is SQIVND (reference sequence). Trimming removed 6 bases from V and 0 bases from J, with 9 bases in between.

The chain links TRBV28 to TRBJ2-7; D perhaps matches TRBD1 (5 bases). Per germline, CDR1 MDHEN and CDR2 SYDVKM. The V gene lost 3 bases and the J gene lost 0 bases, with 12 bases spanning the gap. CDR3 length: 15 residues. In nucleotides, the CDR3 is TGTGCCAGCAGTTTCCGCAGGGTCGGCTCCTACGAGCAGTACTTC. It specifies CASSFRRVGSYEQYF.

The CDR3 DNA sequence: TGTGCCAGCAGCCCGCTTGAAGGAGAGACCCAGTACTTC. Translating gives CASSPLEGETQYF. The chain has TRBV6-6 and TRBJ2-5; no clear D. Germline lookup yields CDR1 MNHNY and CDR2 SVGAGI (reference sequence). Between the trimmed V and J ends, which lost 6 bases and 4 bases, there was a span of 12 bases. The CDR3 loop spans 13 amino acids.

The CDR3 reads CASSLGRLAAQETQYF. As DNA, the CDR3 is TGTGCCAGCAGCTTAGGTAGGCTAGCGGCCCAAGAGACCCAGTACTTC. J is TRBJ2-5 and V is TRBV7-8; 7 bases map to TRBD2. The ends lost 1 base at V and 1 base at J; junction bases unmatched: 6. Germline assignment: CDR1 SGHVS and CDR2 FQNEAQ. This CDR3 has 16 residues.

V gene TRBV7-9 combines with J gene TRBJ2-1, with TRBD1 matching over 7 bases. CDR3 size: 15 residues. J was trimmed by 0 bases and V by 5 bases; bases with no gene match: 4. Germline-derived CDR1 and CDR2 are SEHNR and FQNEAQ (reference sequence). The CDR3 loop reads CASSPQGSSYNEQFF. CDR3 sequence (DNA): TGTGCCAGCAGCCCACAGGGGTCCTCCTACAATGAGCAGTTCTTC.

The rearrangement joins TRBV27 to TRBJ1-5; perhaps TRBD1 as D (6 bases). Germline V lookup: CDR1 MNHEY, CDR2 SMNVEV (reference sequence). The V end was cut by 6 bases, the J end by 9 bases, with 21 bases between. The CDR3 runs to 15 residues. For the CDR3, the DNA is TGTGCCAGCAGCCAAACAGGGTTAGGAGATCGGCCCCAGCATTTT. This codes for CASSQTGLGDRPQHF.

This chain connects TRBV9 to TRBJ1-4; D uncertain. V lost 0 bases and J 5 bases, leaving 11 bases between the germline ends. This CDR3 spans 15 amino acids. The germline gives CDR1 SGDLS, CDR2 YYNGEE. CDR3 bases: TGTGCCAGCAGCGTAGCTGCAGGAAAAAATGAAAAACTGTTTTTT. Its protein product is CASSVAAGKNEKLFF.

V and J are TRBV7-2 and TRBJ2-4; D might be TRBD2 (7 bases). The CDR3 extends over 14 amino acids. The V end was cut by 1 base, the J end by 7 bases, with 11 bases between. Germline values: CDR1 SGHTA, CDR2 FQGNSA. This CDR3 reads CASSLDREGNIQYF. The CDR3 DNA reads TGTGCCAGCAGCTTAGACAGGGAGGGTAACATTCAGTACTTC.

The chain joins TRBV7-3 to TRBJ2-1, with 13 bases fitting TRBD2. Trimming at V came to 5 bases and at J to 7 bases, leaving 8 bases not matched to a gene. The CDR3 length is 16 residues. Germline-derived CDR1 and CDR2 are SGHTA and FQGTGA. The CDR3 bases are TGTGCCAGCAGCCCGAGGACTAGCGGGGGCCTAAATGAGCAGTTCTTC. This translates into CASSPRTSGGLNEQFF.

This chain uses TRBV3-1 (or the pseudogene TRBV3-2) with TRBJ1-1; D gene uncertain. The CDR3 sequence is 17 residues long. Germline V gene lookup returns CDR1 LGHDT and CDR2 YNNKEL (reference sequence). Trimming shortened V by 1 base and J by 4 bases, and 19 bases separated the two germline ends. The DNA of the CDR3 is TGTGCCAGCAGCCAAGGTTTGGCAGGTATTGGGGTCACTGAAGCTTTCTTT. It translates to CASSQGLAGIGVTEAFF.

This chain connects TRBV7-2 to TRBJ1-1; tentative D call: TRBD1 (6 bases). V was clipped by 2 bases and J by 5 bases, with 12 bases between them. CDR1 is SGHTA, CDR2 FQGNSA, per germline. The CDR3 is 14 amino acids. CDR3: CASSLTGRGTEAFF. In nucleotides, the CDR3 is TGTGCCAGCAGCTTAACAGGGCGTGGGACTGAAGCTTTCTTT.

CDR3 in DNA: TGTGCCAGCAGCCACGGGACAGGGGCGGGTGGCTACACCTTC. Its translation is CASSHGTGAGGYTF. This rearrangement joins TRBV5-8 to TRBJ1-2; 10 bases match TRBD1. Germline V gene data show CDR1 as SGHTS and CDR2 as YDEGEE. V shed 4 bases, J shed 7 bases, and the junction held 7 bases outside the gene matches. The length of the CDR3 is 14 residues.

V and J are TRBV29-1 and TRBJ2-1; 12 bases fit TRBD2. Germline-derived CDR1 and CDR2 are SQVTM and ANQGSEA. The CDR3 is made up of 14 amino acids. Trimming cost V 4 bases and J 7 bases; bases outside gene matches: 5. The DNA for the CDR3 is TGCAGCGTTGGGGGCCTAGCGGGAGGGAATGAGCAGTTCTTC. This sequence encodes CSVGGLAGGNEQFF.

The chain's CDR3 is CASSYVLSNQPQHF. In nucleotides, the CDR3 is TGTGCCAGCAGTTACGTATTAAGCAATCAGCCCCAGCATTTT. The chain carries TRBV6-2 or TRBV6-3 and TRBJ1-5; D call uncertain. CDR3 length: 14 residues. Trimming removed 2 bases from V and 1 base from J, with 6 bases in between. CDR1 is MNHEY, CDR2 SVGEGT, per germline.

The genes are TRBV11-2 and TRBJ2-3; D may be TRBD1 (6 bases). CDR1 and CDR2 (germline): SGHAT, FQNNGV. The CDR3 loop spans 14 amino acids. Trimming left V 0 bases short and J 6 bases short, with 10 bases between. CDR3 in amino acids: CASSLDPGVDTQYF. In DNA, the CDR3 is TGTGCCAGCAGCTTAGATCCAGGGGTGGATACGCAGTATTTT. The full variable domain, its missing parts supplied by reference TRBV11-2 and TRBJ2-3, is EAGVAQSPRYKIIEKRQSVAFWCNPISGHATLYWYQQILGQGPKLLIQFQNNGVVDDSQLPKDRFSAERLKGVDSTLKIQPAKLEDSAVYLCASSLDPGVDTQYFGPGTRLTVL.

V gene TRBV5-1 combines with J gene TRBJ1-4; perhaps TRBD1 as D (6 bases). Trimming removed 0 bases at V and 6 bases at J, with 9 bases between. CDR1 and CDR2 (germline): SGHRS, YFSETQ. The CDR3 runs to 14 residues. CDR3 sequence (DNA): TGCGCCAGCAGCTTGGGCCCAGGGGATGAAAAACTGTTTTTT. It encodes CASSLGPGDEKLFF.

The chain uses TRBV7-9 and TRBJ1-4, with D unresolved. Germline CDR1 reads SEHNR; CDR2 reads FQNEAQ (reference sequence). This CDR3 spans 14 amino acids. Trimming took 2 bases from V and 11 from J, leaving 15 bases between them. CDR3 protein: CASSLTSSGPKLFF. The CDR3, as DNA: TGTGCCAGCAGCTTAACCTCGTCCGGCCCTAAACTGTTTTTT.

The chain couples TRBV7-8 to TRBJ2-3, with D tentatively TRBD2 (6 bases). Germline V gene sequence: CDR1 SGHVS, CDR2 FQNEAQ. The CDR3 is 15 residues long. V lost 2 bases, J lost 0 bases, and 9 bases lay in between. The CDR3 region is CASSLTRGSTDTQYF. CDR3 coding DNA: TGTGCCAGCAGCTTAACCCGGGGGAGCACAGATACGCAGTATTTT.

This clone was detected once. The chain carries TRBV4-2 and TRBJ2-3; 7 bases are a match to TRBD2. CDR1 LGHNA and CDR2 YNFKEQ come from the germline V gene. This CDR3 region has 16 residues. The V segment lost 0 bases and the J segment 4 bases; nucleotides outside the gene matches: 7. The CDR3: CASSQEAGAGSDTQYF. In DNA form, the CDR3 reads TGTGCCAGCAGCCAAGAGGCGGGAGCAGGTTCAGATACGCAGTATTTT.

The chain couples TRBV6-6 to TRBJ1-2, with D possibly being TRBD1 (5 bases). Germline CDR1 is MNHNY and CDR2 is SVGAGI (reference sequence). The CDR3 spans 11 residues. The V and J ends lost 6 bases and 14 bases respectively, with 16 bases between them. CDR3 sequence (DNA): TGTGCCAGCAGCCACACAGGTATTGCGACCTTC. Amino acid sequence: CASSHTGIATF.

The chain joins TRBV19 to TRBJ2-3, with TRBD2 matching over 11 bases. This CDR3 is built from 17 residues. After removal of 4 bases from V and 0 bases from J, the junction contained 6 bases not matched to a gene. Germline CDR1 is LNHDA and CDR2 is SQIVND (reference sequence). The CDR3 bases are TGTGCCAGTAGTACCCCATGGACTAGCGGGAGCACAGATACGCAGTATTTT. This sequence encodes CASSTPWTSGSTDTQYF.

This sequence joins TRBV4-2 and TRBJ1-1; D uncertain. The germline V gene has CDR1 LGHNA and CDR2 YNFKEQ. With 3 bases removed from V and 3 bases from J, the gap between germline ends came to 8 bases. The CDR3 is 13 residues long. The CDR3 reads CASSQGRYTEAFF. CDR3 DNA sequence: TGTGCCAGCAGCCAGGGGAGGTACACTGAAGCTTTCTTT.

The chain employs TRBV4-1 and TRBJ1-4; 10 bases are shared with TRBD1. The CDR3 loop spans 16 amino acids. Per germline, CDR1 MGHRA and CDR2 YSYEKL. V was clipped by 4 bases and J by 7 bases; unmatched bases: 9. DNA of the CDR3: TGCGCCAGCAGCCGGACCCGGGGGACAGGGGTTGAAAAACTGTTTTTT. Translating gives CASSRTRGTGVEKLFF.